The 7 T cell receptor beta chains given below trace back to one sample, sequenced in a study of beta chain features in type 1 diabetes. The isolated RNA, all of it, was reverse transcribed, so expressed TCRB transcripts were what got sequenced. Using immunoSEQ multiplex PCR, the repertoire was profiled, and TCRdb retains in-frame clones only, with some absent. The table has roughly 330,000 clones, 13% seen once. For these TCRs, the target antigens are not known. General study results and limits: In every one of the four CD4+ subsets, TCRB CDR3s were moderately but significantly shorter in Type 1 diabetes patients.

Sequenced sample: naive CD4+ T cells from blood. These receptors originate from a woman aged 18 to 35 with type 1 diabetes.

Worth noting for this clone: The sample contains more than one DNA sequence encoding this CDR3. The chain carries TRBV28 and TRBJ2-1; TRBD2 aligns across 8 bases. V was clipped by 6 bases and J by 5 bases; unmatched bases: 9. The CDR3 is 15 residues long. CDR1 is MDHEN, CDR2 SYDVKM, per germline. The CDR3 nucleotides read TGTGCCAGCAGCCCTGGGCTAGCGGGTAACAATGAGCAGTTCTTC. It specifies CASSPGLAGNNEQFF. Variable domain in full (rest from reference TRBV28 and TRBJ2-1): DVKVTQSSRYLVKRTGEKVFLECVQDMDHENMFWYRQDPGLGLRLIYFSYDVKMKEKGDIPEGYSVSREKKERFSLILESASTNQTSMYLCASSPGLAGNNEQFFGPGTRLTVL.

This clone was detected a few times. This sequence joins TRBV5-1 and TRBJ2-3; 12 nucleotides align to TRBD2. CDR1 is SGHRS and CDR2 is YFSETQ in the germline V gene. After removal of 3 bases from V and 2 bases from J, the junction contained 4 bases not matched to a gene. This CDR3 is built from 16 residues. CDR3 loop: CASSSSGRAFTDTQYF. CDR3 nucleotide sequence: TGCGCCAGCAGCTCTAGCGGGAGGGCCTTCACAGATACGCAGTATTTT.

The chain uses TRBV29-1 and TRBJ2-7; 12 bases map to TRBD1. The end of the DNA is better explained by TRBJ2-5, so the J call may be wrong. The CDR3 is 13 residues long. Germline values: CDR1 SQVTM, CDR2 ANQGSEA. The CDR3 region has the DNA TGCAGCGTTGATGGGACAGGGGGCGAGACCCAGTACTTC. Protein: CSVDGTGGETQYF.

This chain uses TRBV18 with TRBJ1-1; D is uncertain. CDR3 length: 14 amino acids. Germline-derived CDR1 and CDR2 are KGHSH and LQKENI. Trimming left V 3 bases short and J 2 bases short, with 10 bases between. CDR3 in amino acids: CASSPDTRNTEAFF. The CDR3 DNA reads TGTGCCAGCTCACCCGACACCAGAAACACTGAAGCTTTCTTT. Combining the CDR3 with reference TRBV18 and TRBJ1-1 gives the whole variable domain NAGVMQNPRHLVRRRGQEARLRCSPMKGHSHVYWYRQLPEEGLKFMVYLQKENIIDESGMPKERFSAEFPKEGPSILRIQQVVRGDSAAYFCASSPDTRNTEAFFGQGTRLTVV.

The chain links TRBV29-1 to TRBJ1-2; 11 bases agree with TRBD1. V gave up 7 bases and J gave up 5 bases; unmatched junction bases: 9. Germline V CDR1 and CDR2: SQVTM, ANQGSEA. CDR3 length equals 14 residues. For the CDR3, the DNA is TGCAGCGCAGCCGGACAGGGGGCAAAATATGGCTACACCTTC. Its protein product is CSAAGQGAKYGYTF.

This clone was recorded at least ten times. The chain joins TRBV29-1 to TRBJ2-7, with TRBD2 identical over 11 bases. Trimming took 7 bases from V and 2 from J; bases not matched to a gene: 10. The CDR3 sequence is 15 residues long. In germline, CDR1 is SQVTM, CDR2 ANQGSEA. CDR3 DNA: TGCAGCGCCGAAGGGACTAGCGGAGCCACCTACGAGCAGTACGTC. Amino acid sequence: CSAEGTSGATYEQYV.

The CDR3 bases are TGCGCCAGCAGCCCGGGAGGGCTCCACGAGCAGTACGTC. As protein: CASSPGGLHEQYV. V and J are TRBV5-1 and TRBJ2-7; TRBD2 matches at 8 bases. Germline V lookup: CDR1 SGHRS, CDR2 YFSETQ. Trimming cost V 4 bases and J 5 bases; bases outside gene matches: 5. The CDR3 length is 13 residues.